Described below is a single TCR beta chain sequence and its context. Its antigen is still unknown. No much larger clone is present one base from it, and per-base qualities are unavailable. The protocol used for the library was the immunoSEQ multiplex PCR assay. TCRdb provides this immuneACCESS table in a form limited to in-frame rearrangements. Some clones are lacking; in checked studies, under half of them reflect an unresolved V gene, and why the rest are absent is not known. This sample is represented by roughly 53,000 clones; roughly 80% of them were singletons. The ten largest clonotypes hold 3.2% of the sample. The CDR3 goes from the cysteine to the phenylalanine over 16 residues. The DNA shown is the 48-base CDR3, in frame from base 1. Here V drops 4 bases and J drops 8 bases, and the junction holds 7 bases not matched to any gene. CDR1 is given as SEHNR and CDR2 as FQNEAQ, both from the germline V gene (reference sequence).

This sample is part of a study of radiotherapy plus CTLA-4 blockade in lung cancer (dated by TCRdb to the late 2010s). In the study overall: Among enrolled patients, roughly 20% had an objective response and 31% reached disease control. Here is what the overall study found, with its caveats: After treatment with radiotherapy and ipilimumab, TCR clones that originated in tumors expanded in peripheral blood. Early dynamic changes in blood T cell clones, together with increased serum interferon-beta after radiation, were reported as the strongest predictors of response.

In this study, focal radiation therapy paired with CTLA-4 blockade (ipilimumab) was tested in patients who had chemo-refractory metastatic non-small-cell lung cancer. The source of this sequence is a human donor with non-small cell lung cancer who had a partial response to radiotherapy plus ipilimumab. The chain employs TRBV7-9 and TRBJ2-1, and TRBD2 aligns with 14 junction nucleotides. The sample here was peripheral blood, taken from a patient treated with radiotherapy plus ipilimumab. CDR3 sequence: CASSSERLAGGDEQFF. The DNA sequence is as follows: TGTGCCAGCAGCTCCGAAAGACTAGCGGGGGGGGATGAGCAGTTCTTC.